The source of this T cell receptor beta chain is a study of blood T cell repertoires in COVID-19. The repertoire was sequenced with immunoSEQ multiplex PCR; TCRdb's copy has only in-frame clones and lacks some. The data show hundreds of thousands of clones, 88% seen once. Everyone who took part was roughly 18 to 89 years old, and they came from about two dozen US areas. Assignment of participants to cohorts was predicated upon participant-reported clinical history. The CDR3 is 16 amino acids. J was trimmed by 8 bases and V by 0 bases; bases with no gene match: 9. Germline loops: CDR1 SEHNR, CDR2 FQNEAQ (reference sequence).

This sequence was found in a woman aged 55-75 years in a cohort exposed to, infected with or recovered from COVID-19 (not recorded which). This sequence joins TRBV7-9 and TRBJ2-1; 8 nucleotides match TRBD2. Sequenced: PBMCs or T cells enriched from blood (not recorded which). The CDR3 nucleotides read TGTGCCAGCAGCTTAGCGCTCCGGGAGGGCAACTATGAGCAGTTCTTC. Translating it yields CASSLALREGNYEQFF.